The subject of this entry is one T cell receptor (beta chain). Its antigen is undetermined. The data originate from a study of CXCR3-negative and CXCR3-positive naive CD8 T cells. With UMI labels, 5' RACE was used to prepare the TRB cDNA libraries. Reprocessing the 5' RACE reads, TCRdb reports a single entry for every CDR3 protein and omits DNA. The sample has about 130,000 distinct CDR3 sequences. Triplicate roughly 300,000-cell sorts were made of each CD8+ T cell subset. Those CD8+ T cells considered naive were CD45RO-CCR7+CD27+CD95-. Looked up from germline, CDR1 is MGHRA and CDR2 is YSYEKL. CDR3 length: 19 amino acids. General observations from the study: Memory cells diverged, while naive CXCR3-positive and CXCR3-negative cells had similar TRBV-TRBJ usage. Both naive subsets had comparably high diversity; memory CD8+ cells much lower.

The receptor was isolated from a human donor in good health. Some clones in this sample may be carry-over from other donors' samples. Sequenced sample: naive CXCR3- CD8+ T cells from blood. Specified subset: CD45RO-CCR7+CD27+CD95- naive CD8+ T cells lacking CXCR3 (TNR3-). The chain is built from TRBV4-1 and TRBJ2-6; there is no DNA to check the TCRdb D call of TRBD1. CDR3 sequence reads: CASSPIGQTITSGANVLTF.